The T cell receptor beta chain under discussion was sequenced for a study of cytomegalovirus exposure and HLA in healthy donors. Study conclusions and caveats: Among TCR beta chains, those listed as cytomegalovirus-associated numbered about 160. Some V segments could not be told apart, so they were left out, TRBV6-2 and TRBV6-3 among them. As a later analysis showed, a missense DCLRE1C variant was linked to trimming of TCR beta V- and J-genes.

Points on this clone: The target antigen is unknown.

The PCR had 60 Vbeta and 13 Jbeta primers. Sequenced by immunoSEQ multiplex PCR; TCRdb stores in-frame clones only, minus some. This table has 200,000 to 300,000 clones, over 70% appearing once. The germline V gene has CDR1 WSHSY and CDR2 SAAADI. This CDR3 contains 15 residues. The V gene end was trimmed by 3 bases and the J gene end by 1 base; junction bases not matched to a gene: 3. The chain couples TRBV10-2 to TRBJ2-7, with 10 bases that match TRBD2. Sequences were obtained from PBMCs. The origin of this receptor is a woman between 55 and 75 years old in good health and CMV-seropositive. CDR3 sequence: CASSDYSGRSYEQYF. The DNA for the CDR3 is TGCGCCAGCAGTGACTATAGCGGGAGGTCCTACGAGCAGTACTTC.